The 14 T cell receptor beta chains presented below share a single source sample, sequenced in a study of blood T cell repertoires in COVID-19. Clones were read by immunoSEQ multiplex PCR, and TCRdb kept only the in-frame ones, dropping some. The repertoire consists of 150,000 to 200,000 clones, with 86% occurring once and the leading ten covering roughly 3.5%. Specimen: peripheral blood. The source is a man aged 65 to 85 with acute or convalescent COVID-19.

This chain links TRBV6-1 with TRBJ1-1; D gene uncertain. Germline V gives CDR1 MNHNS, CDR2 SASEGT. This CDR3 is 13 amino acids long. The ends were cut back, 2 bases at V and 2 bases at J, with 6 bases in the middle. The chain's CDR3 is CASSEYRNTEAFF. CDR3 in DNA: TGTGCCAGCAGTGAATACAGAAACACTGAAGCTTTCTTT.

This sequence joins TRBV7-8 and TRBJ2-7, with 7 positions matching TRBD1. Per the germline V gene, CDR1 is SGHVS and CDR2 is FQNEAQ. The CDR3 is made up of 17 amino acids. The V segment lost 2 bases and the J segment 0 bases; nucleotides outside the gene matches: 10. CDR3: CASSLSLDRTISYEQYF. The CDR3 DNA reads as TGTGCCAGCAGCTTATCTTTGGACAGGACCATCTCCTACGAGCAGTACTTC.

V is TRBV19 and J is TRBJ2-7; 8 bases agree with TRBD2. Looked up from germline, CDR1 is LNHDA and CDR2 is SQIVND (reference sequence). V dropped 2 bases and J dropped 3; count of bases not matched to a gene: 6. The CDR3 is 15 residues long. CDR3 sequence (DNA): TGTGCCAGTAGTATATTCCAGCGGGGGAGCTACGAGCAGTACTTC. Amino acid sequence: CASSIFQRGSYEQYF. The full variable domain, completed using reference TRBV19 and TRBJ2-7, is DGGITQSPKYLFRKEGQNVTLSCEQNLNHDAMYWYRQDPGQGLRLIYYSQIVNDFQKGDIAEGYSVSREKKESFPLTVTSAQKNPTAFYLCASSIFQRGSYEQYFGPGTRLTVT.

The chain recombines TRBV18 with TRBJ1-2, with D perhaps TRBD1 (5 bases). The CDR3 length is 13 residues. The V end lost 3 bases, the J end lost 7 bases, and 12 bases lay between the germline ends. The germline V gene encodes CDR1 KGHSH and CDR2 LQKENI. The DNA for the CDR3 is TGTGCCAGCTCACCCGCCGTGGGGGGTGGCTACACCTTC. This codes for CASSPAVGGGYTF.

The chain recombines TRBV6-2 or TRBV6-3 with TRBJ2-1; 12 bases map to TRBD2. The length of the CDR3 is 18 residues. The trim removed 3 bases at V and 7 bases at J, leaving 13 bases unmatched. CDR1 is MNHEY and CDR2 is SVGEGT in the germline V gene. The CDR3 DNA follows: TGTGCCAGCAGTTATTCCTTCGCACTAGCGGGGGGTGTAAATGAGCAGTTCTTC. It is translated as CASSYSFALAGGVNEQFF.

The CDR3 protein is CAISEGGTANYGYTF. In nucleotides, the CDR3 is TGTGCCATCAGTGAGGGGGGCACAGCTAACTATGGCTACACCTTC. The genes are TRBV10-3 and TRBJ1-2, with a tentative D call TRBD1 (6 bases). V lost 2 bases to trimming and J lost 0 bases, with 10 bases between them. CDR3 length: 15 amino acids. From germline, CDR1 is ENHRY and CDR2 SYGVKD.

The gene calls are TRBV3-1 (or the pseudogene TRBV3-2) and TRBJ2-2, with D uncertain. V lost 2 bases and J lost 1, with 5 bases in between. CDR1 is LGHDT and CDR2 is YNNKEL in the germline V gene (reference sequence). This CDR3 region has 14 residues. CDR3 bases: TGTGCCAGCAGCCAAACCAGGAACACCGGGGAGCTGTTTTTT. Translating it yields CASSQTRNTGELFF.

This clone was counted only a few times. CDR3: CASTPGLAGGTDTQYF. The CDR3 nucleotides are TGTGCCAGCACCCCCGGACTAGCGGGAGGCACAGATACGCAGTATTTT. The rearrangement joins TRBV7-9 to TRBJ2-3, with 13 positions matching TRBD2. J gave up 1 base and V 7 bases, and 5 bases lay outside the gene matches. Germline loops: CDR1 SEHNR, CDR2 FQNEAQ (reference sequence). The CDR3 contains 16 residues.

DNA of the CDR3: TGCGCCAGCAGCCAAGCATCGGGGGTTGCGGGTGAAAAACTGTTTTTT. It specifies CASSQASGVAGEKLFF. The chain couples TRBV4-3 to TRBJ1-4; possibly TRBD1 for D (5 bases). In germline, CDR1 is LGHNA, CDR2 YSLEER. CDR3 length: 16 amino acids. The germline V and J ends were trimmed by 1 base and 7 bases, with 16 bases remaining between them.

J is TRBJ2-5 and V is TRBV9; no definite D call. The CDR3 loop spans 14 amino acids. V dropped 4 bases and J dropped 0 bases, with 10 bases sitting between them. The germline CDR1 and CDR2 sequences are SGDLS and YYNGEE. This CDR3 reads CASSQLQNQETQYF. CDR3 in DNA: TGTGCCAGCAGCCAATTACAGAACCAAGAGACCCAGTACTTC. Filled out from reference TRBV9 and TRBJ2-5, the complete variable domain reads DSGVTQTPKHLITATGQRVTLRCSPRSGDLSVYWYQQSLDQGLQFLIQYYNGEERAKGNILERFSAQQFPDLHSELNLSSLELGDSALYFCASSQLQNQETQYFGPGTRLLVL.

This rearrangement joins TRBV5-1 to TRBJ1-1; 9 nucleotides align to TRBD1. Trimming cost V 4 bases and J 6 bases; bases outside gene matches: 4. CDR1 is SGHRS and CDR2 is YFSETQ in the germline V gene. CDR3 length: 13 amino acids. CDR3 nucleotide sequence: TGCGCCAGCAGCACAGACAGGGGGGCTGAAGCTTTCTTT. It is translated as CASSTDRGAEAFF.

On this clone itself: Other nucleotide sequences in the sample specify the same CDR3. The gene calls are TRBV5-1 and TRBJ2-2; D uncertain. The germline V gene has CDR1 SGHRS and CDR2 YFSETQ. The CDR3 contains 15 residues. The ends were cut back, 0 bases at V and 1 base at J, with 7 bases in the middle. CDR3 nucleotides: TGCGCCAGCAGCTTGGTCCCAGGGAACACCGGGGAGCTGTTTTTT. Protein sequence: CASSLVPGNTGELFF.

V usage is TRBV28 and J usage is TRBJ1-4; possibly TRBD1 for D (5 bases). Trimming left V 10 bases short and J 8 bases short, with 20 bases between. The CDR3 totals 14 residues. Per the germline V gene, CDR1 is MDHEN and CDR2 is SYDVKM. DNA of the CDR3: TGTGCCACCGCTGCAGGGTCCCTTCGGGAAAAACTGTTTTTT. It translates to CATAAGSLREKLFF.

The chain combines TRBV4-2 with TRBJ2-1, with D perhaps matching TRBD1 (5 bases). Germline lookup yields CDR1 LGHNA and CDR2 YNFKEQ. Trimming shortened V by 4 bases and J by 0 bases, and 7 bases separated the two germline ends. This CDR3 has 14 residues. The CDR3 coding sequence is TGTGCCAGCAGCCCAGGGCCCTCCTACAATGAGCAGTTCTTC. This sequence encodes CASSPGPSYNEQFF.